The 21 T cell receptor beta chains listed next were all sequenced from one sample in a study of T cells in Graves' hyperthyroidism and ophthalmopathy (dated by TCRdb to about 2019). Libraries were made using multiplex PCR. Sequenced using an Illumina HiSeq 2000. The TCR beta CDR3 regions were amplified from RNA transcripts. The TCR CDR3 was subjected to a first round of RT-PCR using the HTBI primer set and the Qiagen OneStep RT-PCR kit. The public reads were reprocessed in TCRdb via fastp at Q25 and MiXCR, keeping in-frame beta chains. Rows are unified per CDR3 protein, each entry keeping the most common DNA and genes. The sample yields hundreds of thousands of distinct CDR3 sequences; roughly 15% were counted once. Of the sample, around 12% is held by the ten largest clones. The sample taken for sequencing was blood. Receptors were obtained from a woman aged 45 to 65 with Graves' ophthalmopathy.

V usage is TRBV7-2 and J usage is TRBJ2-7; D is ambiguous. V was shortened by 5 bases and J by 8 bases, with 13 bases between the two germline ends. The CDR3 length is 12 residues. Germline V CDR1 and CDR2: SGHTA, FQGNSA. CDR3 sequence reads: CASSPEPGKQYF. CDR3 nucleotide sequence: TGTGCCAGCAGCCCCGAACCGGGCAAGCAGTACTTC.

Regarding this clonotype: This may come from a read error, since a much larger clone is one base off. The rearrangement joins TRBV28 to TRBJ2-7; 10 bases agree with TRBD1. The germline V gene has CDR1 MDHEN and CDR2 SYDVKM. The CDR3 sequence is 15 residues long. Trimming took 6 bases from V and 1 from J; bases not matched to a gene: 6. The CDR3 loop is CASRTRQGASYEQYF. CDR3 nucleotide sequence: TGTGCCAGCAGGACCAGACAGGGGGCGTCCTACGAGCAGTACTTC.

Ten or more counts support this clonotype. CDR3 in amino acids: CASSLYRGGETQYF. CDR3 DNA: TGTGCCAGCAGTTTGTACAGGGGTGGAGAGACCCAGTACTTC. This chain uses TRBV6-1 with TRBJ2-5, with 7 bases that match TRBD1. The CDR3 loop spans 14 amino acids. Looked up from germline, CDR1 is MNHNS and CDR2 is SASEGT. V lost 5 bases to trimming and J lost 4 bases; unmatched junction nucleotides: 7.

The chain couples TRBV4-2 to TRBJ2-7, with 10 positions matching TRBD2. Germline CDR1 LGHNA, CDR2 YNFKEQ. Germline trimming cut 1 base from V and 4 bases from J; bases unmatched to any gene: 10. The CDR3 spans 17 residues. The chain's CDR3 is CASSQGALAGVKYEQYF. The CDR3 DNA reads TGTGCCAGCAGCCAAGGAGCGCTAGCGGGAGTAAAGTACGAGCAGTACTTC.

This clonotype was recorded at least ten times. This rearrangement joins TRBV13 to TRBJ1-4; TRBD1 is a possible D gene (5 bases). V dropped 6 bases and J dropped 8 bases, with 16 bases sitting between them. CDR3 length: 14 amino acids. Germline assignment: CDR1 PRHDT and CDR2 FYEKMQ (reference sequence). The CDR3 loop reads CASSTGTAGEKLFF. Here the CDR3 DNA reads TGTGCCAGCAGTACCGGGACGGCCGGAGAAAAACTGTTTTTT.

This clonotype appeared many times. CDR3 DNA: TGTGCCAGCAGGGGAGGACATCAGCCTTATGGCTACACCTTC. Its protein product is CASRGGHQPYGYTF. J is TRBJ1-2 and V is TRBV6-1, with a tentative D call TRBD1 (5 bases). The CDR3 consists of 14 residues. Per germline, CDR1 MNHNS and CDR2 SASEGT. Between the trimmed V and J ends, which lost 6 bases and 5 bases, there was a span of 16 bases.

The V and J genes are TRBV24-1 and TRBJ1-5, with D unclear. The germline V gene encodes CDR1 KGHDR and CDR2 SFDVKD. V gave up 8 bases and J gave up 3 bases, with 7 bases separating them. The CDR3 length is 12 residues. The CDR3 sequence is CATTTANQPQHF. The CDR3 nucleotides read TGTGCCACCACTACCGCCAATCAGCCCCAGCATTTT.

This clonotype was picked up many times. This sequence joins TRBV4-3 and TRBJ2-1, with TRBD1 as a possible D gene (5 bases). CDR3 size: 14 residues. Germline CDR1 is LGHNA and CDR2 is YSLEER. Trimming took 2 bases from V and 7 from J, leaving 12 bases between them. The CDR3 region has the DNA TGCGCCAGCAGCCAAAGCCCAGGGCTGAATGAGCAGTTCTTC. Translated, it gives CASSQSPGLNEQFF.

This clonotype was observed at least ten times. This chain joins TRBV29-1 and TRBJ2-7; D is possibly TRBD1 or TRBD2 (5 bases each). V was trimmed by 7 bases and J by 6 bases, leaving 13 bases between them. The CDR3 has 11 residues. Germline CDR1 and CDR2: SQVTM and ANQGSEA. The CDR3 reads CSGNQGAEQYF. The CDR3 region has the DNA TGCAGCGGCAACCAGGGAGCCGAGCAGTACTTC.

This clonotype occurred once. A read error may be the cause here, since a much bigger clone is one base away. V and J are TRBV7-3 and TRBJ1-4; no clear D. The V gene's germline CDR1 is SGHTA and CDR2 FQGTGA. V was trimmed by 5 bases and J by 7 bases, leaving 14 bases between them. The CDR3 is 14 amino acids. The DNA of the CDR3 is TGTGCCAGCAGCGTAGGACCCGAAGGTGAAAAACTGTTTTTT. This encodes CASSVGPEGEKLFF.

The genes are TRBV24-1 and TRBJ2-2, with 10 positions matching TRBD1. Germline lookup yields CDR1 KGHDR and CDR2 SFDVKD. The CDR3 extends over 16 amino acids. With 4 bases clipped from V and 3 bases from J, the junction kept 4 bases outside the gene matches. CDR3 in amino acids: CATSEPGQGYTGELFF. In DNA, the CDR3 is TGTGCCACCAGTGAACCGGGACAGGGGTACACCGGGGAGCTGTTTTTT.

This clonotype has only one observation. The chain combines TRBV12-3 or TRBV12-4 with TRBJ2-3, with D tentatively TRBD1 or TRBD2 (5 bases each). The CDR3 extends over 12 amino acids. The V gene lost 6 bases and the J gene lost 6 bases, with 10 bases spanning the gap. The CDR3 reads CASRRGMDTQYF. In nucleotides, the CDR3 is TGTGCCAGCAGGAGGGGTATGGATACGCAGTATTTT.

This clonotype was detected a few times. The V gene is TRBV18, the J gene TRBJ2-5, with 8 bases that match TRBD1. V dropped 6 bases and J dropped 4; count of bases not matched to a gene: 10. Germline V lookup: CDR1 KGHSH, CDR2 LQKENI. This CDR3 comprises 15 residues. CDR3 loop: CASSSDRGKGETQYF. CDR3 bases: TGTGCCAGCTCGTCCGACAGGGGAAAGGGAGAGACCCAGTACTTC. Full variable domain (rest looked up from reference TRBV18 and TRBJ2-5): NAGVMQNPRHLVRRRGQEARLRCSPMKGHSHVYWYRQLPEEGLKFMVYLQKENIIDESGMPKERFSAEFPKEGPSILRIQQVVRGDSAAYFCASSSDRGKGETQYFGPGTRLLVL.

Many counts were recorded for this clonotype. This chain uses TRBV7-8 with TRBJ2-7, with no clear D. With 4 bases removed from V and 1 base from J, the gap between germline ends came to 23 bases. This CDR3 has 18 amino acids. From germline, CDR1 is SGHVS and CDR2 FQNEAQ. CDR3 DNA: TGTGCCAGCAGCTCGGAGAACTTAGATAGCTGGTCGTCCTACGAGCAGTACTTC. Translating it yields CASSSENLDSWSSYEQYF.

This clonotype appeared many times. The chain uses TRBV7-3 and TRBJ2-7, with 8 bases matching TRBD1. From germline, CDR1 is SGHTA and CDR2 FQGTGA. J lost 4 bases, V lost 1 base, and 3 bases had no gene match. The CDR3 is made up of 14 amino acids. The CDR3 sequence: CASSLRGQGYEQYF. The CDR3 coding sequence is TGTGCCAGCAGCTTAAGAGGACAGGGTTACGAGCAGTACTTC.

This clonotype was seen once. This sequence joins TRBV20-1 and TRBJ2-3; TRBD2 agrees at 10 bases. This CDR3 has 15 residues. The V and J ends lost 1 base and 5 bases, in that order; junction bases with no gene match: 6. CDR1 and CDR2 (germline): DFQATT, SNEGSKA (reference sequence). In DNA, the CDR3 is TGCAGTGCTAGAGGGGCTAGCGGGAGTATAGATACGCAGTATTTT. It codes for CSARGASGSIDTQYF.

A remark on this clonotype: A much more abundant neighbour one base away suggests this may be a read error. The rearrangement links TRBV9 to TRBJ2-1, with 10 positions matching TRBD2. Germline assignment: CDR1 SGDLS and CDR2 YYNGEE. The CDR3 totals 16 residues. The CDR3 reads CASSAKLAGVIDEQLF. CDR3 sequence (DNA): TGTGCCAGCAGCGCCAAGCTAGCGGGAGTAATAGATGAGCAGCTCTTC.

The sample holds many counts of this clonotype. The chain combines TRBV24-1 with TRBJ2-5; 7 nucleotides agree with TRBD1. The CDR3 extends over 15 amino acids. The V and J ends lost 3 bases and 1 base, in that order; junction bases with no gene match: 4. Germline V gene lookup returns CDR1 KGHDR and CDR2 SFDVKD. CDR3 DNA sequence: TGTGCCACCAGTGATCGAGGGACAGTCCAAGAGACCCAGTACTTC. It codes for CATSDRGTVQETQYF.

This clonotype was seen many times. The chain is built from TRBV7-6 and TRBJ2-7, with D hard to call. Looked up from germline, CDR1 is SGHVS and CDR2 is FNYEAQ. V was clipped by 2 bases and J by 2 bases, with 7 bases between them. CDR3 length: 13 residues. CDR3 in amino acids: CASSLMETYEQYF. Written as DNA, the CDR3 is TGTGCCAGCAGCTTAATGGAGACCTACGAGCAGTACTTC.

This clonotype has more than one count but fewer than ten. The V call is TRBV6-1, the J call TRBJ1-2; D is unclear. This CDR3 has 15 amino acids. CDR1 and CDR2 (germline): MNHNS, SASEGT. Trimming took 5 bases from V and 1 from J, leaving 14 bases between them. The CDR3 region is CASSFSPGNNYGYTF. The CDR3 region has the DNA TGTGCCAGCAGTTTCTCTCCCGGGAATAACTATGGCTACACCTTC.

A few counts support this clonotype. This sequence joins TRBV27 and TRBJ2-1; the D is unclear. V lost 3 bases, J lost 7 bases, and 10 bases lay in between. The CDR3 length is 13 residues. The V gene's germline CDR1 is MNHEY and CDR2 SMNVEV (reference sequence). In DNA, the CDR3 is TGTGCCAGCAGTTTGCGAACAGAAAATGAGCAGTTCTTC. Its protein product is CASSLRTENEQFF.